Below, 24 T cell receptor beta chains from the same sample are listed, as sequenced in a study of T cell responses to AZD1222 COVID-19 vaccine. The protocol was immunoSEQ multiplex PCR, while the TCRdb copy is restricted to in-frame clones and leaves out a portion. The table lists about 110,000 clones, 75% to 90% of them singletons, with approximately 4.5% in the top ten. The sample consisted of peripheral blood, taken on day 0 of AZD1222 vaccination. Receptors were obtained from an adult in good health.

The chain carries TRBV3-1 (or the pseudogene TRBV3-2) and TRBJ1-5; tentatively, D is TRBD1 (6 bases). V lost 4 bases to trimming and J lost 3 bases, with 16 bases between them. This CDR3 has 16 residues. Germline V gene lookup returns CDR1 LGHDT and CDR2 YNNKEL (reference sequence). This CDR3 reads CASSLPSGANNQPQHF. CDR3 DNA: TGTGCCAGCAGCCTCCCTTCGGGGGCGAACAATCAGCCCCAGCATTTT.

CDR3 protein: CASSQGLRNTEAFF. Written as DNA, the CDR3 is TGTGCCAGCAGCCAAGGTCTGAGGAACACTGAAGCTTTCTTT. The chain combines TRBV3-1 (or the pseudogene TRBV3-2) with TRBJ1-1, with D uncertain. Germline assignment: CDR1 LGHDT and CDR2 YNNKEL (reference sequence). Trimming removed 1 base at V and 1 base at J, with 7 bases between. The CDR3 is 14 residues long.

J is TRBJ2-7 and V is TRBV6-2 or TRBV6-3; D is perhaps TRBD2 (6 bases). Deletions cut 4 bases from V and 1 base from J, with 23 bases between. Germline CDR1 MNHEY, CDR2 SVGEGT. The CDR3 length is 18 residues. In nucleotides, the CDR3 is TGTGCCAGCAGTTTCCCCCAAACCGGGACTGGTTTTTCCTACGAGCAGTACTTC. This encodes CASSFPQTGTGFSYEQYF.

The chain employs TRBV19 and TRBJ2-1; tentative D call: TRBD1 (6 bases). Germline values: CDR1 LNHDA, CDR2 SQIVND (reference sequence). V was pared by 5 bases and J by 7 bases, with 21 bases between. The CDR3 extends over 16 amino acids. DNA of the CDR3: TGTGCCAGTAGTGACCCCCTGGGGGCGCGAGGGAATGAGCAGTTCTTC. Translating it yields CASSDPLGARGNEQFF.

This clone was counted between two and nine times. The rearrangement joins TRBV6-5 to TRBJ1-1, with unresolved D. In germline, CDR1 is MNHEY, CDR2 SVGAGI. The V end was cut by 4 bases, the J end by 1 base, with 10 bases between. The CDR3 covers 14 residues. CDR3 protein: CASSSDTKNTEAFF. The DNA for the CDR3 is TGTGCCAGCAGTTCCGACACCAAGAACACTGAAGCTTTCTTT.

This clone was seen a handful of times. J is TRBJ1-2 and V is TRBV7-2; D not certain. The germline V and J ends were trimmed by 1 base and 8 bases, with 11 bases remaining between them. The germline gives CDR1 SGHTA, CDR2 FQGNSA. CDR3 length equals 13 residues. Here the CDR3 reads CASSLGTSGGYTF. The CDR3 region has the DNA TGTGCCAGCAGCTTAGGGACCTCCGGAGGCTACACCTTC. Combining the CDR3 with reference TRBV7-2 and TRBJ1-2 gives the whole variable domain GAGVSQSPSNKVTEKGKDVELRCDPISGHTALYWYRQSLGQGLEFLIYFQGNSAPDKSGLPSDRFSAERTGGSVSTLTIQRTQQEDSAVYLCASSLGTSGGYTFGSGTRLTVV.

The V call is TRBV5-6, the J call TRBJ2-7; TRBD2 aligns across 7 bases. CDR3 length equals 12 residues. Looked up from germline, CDR1 is SGHDT and CDR2 is YYEEEE. The trim removed 4 bases at V and 3 bases at J, leaving 1 base unmatched. CDR3 bases: TGTGCCAGCAGCAGCGGGGTCTACGAGCAGTACTTC. Protein: CASSSGVYEQYF.

The chain joins TRBV11-2 to TRBJ1-1; D not certain. The germline CDR1 and CDR2 sequences are SGHAT and FQNNGV. V lost 2 bases and J lost 3, with 7 bases in between. The CDR3 contains 13 residues. The CDR3: CASSLMRYTEAFF. The CDR3 DNA is TGTGCCAGCAGCTTAATGAGGTACACTGAAGCTTTCTTT.

The V call is TRBV6-4, the J call TRBJ1-2, with TRBD1 identical over 10 bases. Germline V gives CDR1 MRHNA, CDR2 SNTAGT. CDR3 length equals 14 residues. V shed 6 bases, J shed 3 bases, and the junction held 4 bases outside the gene matches. The CDR3 reads CASSPGTGDYGYTF. CDR3 DNA: TGTGCCAGCAGCCCCGGGACAGGGGACTATGGCTACACCTTC.

The rearrangement joins TRBV5-1 to TRBJ2-3, with TRBD2 matching over 8 bases. The trim removed 1 base at V and 3 bases at J, leaving 4 bases unmatched. Germline V gene sequence: CDR1 SGHRS, CDR2 YFSETQ. This CDR3 region has 15 residues. CDR3 region: CASSLLAGRTDTQYF. The DNA for the CDR3 is TGCGCCAGCAGCTTGTTAGCGGGAAGGACAGATACGCAGTATTTT.

J is TRBJ1-4 and V is TRBV7-2; no reliable D call. The CDR3 has 16 amino acids. V lost 5 bases, J lost 3 bases, and 16 bases lay in between. Germline V gives CDR1 SGHTA, CDR2 FQGNSA. CDR3 nucleotides: TGTGCCAGCAGCCGCTGGAGAGGCGGTGCTAATGAAAAACTGTTTTTT. Its protein is CASSRWRGGANEKLFF.

The chain couples TRBV19 to TRBJ1-4; no clear D. V lost 6 bases to trimming and J lost 0 bases, with 8 bases between them. The CDR3 extends over 14 amino acids. Germline V CDR1 and CDR2: LNHDA, SQIVND (reference sequence). CDR3 coding DNA: TGTGCCAGTAGGGGAGTTGCAACTAATGAAAAACTGTTTTTT. Translation: CASRGVATNEKLFF.

This clone was seen only a few times. The genes are TRBV12-3 or TRBV12-4 and TRBJ1-6; D is unresolved. With 2 bases removed from V and 10 bases from J, the gap between germline ends came to 9 bases. This CDR3 has 13 residues. CDR3 amino acids: CASSLRLQSPLHF. The CDR3 DNA sequence: TGTGCCAGCAGTTTAAGGCTTCAGTCACCCCTCCACTTT.

This chain uses TRBV9 with TRBJ2-1; 10 positions match TRBD2. The V segment lost 4 bases and the J segment 3 bases; nucleotides outside the gene matches: 4. This CDR3 has 15 amino acids. Germline CDR1 SGDLS, CDR2 YYNGEE. In nucleotides, the CDR3 is TGTGCCAGCAGCTCACGGACTAGCGGCTACAATGAGCAGTTCTTC. Amino acids: CASSSRTSGYNEQFF.

The V call is TRBV5-8, the J call TRBJ1-4; D is unresolved. The V end was cut by 1 base, the J end by 0 bases, with 10 bases between. CDR1 is SGHTS and CDR2 is YDEGEE in the germline V gene. This CDR3 region has 16 residues. In nucleotides, the CDR3 is TGTGCCAGCAGCTTGTGGAACGGGGCAACTAATGAAAAACTGTTTTTT. Encoded protein: CASSLWNGATNEKLFF.

The chain carries TRBV18 and TRBJ2-1; TRBD1 agrees at 11 bases. Germline assignment: CDR1 KGHSH and CDR2 LQKENI. This CDR3 has 15 residues. V lost 7 bases, J lost 3 bases, and 5 bases stayed unmatched. The CDR3 nucleotides are TGTGCCAGCTTAGAAGGGACAGGGGGCTACAATGAGCAGTTCTTC. The encoded protein is CASLEGTGGYNEQFF.

The chain links TRBV7-3 to TRBJ2-3; D is uncertain. Trimming removed 0 bases from V and 0 bases from J, with 7 bases in between. This CDR3 is built from 15 residues. Germline CDR1 is SGHTA and CDR2 is FQGTGA. The CDR3 loop reads CASSLTTDSTDTQYF. DNA of the CDR3: TGTGCCAGCAGCTTAACTACAGACAGCACAGATACGCAGTATTTT.

This sequence joins TRBV25-1 and TRBJ1-6; maybe TRBD1 (5 bases). The germline CDR1 and CDR2 sequences are MGHDK and SYGVNS. V shed 3 bases and J shed 5 bases, with 8 bases lying between them. The CDR3 contains 14 residues. CDR3 coding DNA: TGTGCCAGCAGTGACAGGGCGAATAATTCACCCCTCCACTTT. Amino acid sequence: CASSDRANNSPLHF.

The chain uses TRBV28 and TRBJ2-1; 7 bases fit TRBD2. Germline CDR1 is MDHEN and CDR2 is SYDVKM. CDR3 length equals 16 residues. Trimming at V came to 5 bases and at J to 4 bases, leaving 11 bases not matched to a gene. The CDR3 nucleotides are TGTGCCAGCAGTACCGGCTGGGGGGGTCAATACAATGAGCAGTTCTTC. Protein: CASSTGWGGQYNEQFF.

The chain recombines TRBV27 with TRBJ2-1; 7 bases line up with TRBD2. Trimming took 2 bases from V and 10 from J; bases not matched to a gene: 5. CDR3 length: 13 residues. Germline V gene data show CDR1 as MNHEY and CDR2 as SMNVEV (reference sequence). CDR3 bases: TGTGCCAGCAGTTTAGGGGGGGGGACCGAGCAGTTCTTC. Translated, it gives CASSLGGGTEQFF.

The chain recombines TRBV4-3 with TRBJ2-3; 9 bases agree with TRBD2. The CDR3 is 17 residues long. The germline V gene encodes CDR1 LGHNA and CDR2 YSLEER. The ends lost 0 bases at V and 1 base at J; junction bases unmatched: 5. As DNA, the CDR3 is TGCGCCAGCAGCCAAGAAGTGAGGACTAGCGGCACAGATACGCAGTATTTT. This encodes CASSQEVRTSGTDTQYF.

The chain couples TRBV7-2 to TRBJ1-1; the D gene is possibly TRBD1 (6 bases). This CDR3 has 15 residues. Deletions cut 2 bases from V and 5 bases from J, with 15 bases between. Looked up from germline, CDR1 is SGHTA and CDR2 is FQGNSA. The CDR3 loop is CASSLRGARGTEAFF. CDR3 bases: TGTGCCAGCAGCTTACGGGGGGCGAGGGGGACTGAAGCTTTCTTT.

The V and J genes are TRBV11-2 and TRBJ2-1, with a possible D match to TRBD2 (6 bases). V shed 4 bases and J shed 4 bases, with 20 bases lying between them. Germline V gives CDR1 SGHAT, CDR2 FQNNGV. This CDR3 has 17 amino acids. The CDR3 spells CASSSADMAGFYNEQFF. For the CDR3, the DNA is TGTGCCAGCAGCTCCGCCGACATGGCGGGGTTTTACAATGAGCAGTTCTTC.

The CDR3 nucleotides are TGTGCCAGCAGCTTCCTAGCGGGAGGTACGAGCGAGCAGTACTTC. Translating it yields CASSFLAGGTSEQYF. The gene calls are TRBV7-2 and TRBJ2-7, with 11 bases aligning to TRBD2. CDR1 is SGHTA and CDR2 is FQGNSA in the germline V gene. The CDR3 has 15 amino acids. Germline trimming cut 3 bases from V and 6 bases from J; bases unmatched to any gene: 7.